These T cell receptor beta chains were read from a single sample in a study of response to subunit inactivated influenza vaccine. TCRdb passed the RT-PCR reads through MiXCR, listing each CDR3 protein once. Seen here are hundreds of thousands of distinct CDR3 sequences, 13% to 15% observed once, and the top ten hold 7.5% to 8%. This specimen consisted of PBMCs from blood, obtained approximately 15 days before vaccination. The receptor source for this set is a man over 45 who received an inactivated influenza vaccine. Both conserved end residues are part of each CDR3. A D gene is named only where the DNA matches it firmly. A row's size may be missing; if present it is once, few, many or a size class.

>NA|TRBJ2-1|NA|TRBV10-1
TGCGCCAGCAGCAGCCTAGGTTTGGAGCAGTTCTTC
CASSSLGLEQFF
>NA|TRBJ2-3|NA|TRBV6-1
TGTGCCAGCAGTCAGAGGACAGTTCTTTACACAGATACGCAGTATTTT
CASSQRTVLYTDTQYF
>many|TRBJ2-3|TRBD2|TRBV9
TGTGCCAGCAGCGGACCACTAGCGGGGGGTGCAGATACGCAGTATTTT
CASSGPLAGGADTQYF
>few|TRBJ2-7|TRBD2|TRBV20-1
TGCAGTGCTAACGGGCAACTAGCGGGAGGCGGCTCCTACGAGCAGTACTTC
CSANGQLAGGGSYEQYF
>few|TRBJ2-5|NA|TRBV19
TGTGCCAGTAGTATATCGGACCGGACCCAGTACTTC
CASSISDRTQYF
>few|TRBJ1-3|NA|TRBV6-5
TGTGCCAGCCGACACGGAAACACCATATATTTT
CASRHGNTIYF
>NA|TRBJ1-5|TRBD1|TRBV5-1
TGCGCCAGCAGCTCAAACCCGGGACAGGGGACGAGCAATCAGCCCCAGCATTTT
CASSSNPGQGTSNQPQHF
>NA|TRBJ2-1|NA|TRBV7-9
TGTGCCAGCAGCTTATCTACCCTGAGTGAGCAGTTCTTC
CASSLSTLSEQFF
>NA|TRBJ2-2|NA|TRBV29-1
TGCAGCGCCGCGGGACAGAGAAACACCGGGGAGCTGTTTTTT
CSAAGQRNTGELFF
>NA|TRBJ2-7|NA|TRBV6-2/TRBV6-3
TGTGCCAGCAGTTACTCGAAAGCCAGGGCCTACGAGCAGTACTTC
CASSYSKARAYEQYF
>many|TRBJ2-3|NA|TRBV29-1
TGCAGCGTGGATTGGAAGGGGGATCGGGATACGCAGTATTTT
CSVDWKGDRDTQYF
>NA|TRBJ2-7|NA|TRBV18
TGTGCCAGCTCAAACCAGCAAGGCCCTTACGAGCAGTACTTC
CASSNQQGPYEQYF
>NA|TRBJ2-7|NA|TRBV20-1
TGCAGTGCTAGTCTTCGAGTGTTGGAGCAGTACTTC
CSASLRVLEQYF
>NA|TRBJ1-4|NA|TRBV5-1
TGCGCCAGCAGCTTGGACCGGGCCACCGAAAAACTGTTTTTT
CASSLDRATEKLFF
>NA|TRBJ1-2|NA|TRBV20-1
TGCAGTGCTCGGGGAAGGGTAGGGGGTGGCTACACCTTC
CSARGRVGGGYTF
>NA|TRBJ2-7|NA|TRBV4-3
TGCGCCAGCAGCCGATATCGAGAGGGGGGTTACGAGCAGTACTTC
CASSRYREGGYEQYF
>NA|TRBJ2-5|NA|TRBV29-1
TGCAGCGTTGAAGATCGAGGGGGGGTGGAGACCCAGTACTTC
CSVEDRGGVETQYF
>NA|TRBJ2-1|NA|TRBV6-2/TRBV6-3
TGTGCCAGCAGCCCAGGGGGGGTGGGGTTCTTC
CASSPGGVGFF
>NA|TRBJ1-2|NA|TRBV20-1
TGCAGTGTCACCCACTATGGCTACACCTTC
CSVTHYGYTF
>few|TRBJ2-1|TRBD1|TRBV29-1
TGCAGCGTTGCTGGGACAGGGATTGGCAATGAGCAGTTCTTC
CSVAGTGIGNEQFF